Each of the 29 T cell receptor beta chains below was sequenced from the same sample in a study of a mutant IDH1 vaccine in newly diagnosed glioma. Time point denoted: baseline, week 1 (first vaccination visit). Described treatment: pre-vaccination baseline after standard-of-care therapy. Only in-frame clones appear in the TCRdb table, and some are missing; sequencing was by immunoSEQ multiplex PCR. The repertoire holds 98,000 or so clones, with about 90% as singletons. This specimen was PBMCs, taken from a glioma patient treated with radiotherapy, temozolomide or both. These receptors all come from a woman in her forties or fifties with glioma.

The rearrangement links TRBV19 to TRBJ2-6; D gene unclear. The CDR3 sequence is 13 residues long. V lost 8 bases and J 0 bases, leaving 5 bases between the germline ends. Looked up from germline, CDR1 is LNHDA and CDR2 is SQIVND (reference sequence). This CDR3 reads CASRSSGANVLTF. CDR3 sequence (DNA): TGTGCCAGTCGGAGCTCTGGGGCCAACGTCCTGACTTTC.

The rearrangement joins TRBV7-8 to TRBJ2-6; D gene ambiguous. Germline values: CDR1 SGHVS, CDR2 FQNEAQ. V gave up 8 bases and J gave up 2 bases, with 4 bases separating them. The CDR3 loop spans 12 amino acids. The chain's CDR3 is CASSPGANVLTF. The CDR3 DNA follows: TGTGCCAGCTCTCCTGGGGCCAACGTCCTGACTTTC.

The chain combines TRBV7-2 with TRBJ2-3; D is perhaps TRBD1 or TRBD2 (5 bases each). Germline V lookup: CDR1 SGHTA, CDR2 FQGNSA. The CDR3 loop spans 15 amino acids. The V gene lost 5 bases and the J gene lost 4 bases, with 16 bases spanning the gap. The chain's CDR3 is CASSLRDPRADTQYF. CDR3 DNA: TGTGCCAGCAGCCTCCGGGACCCGAGGGCAGATACGCAGTATTTT.

The chain combines TRBV28 with TRBJ2-1, with TRBD2 matching 7 bases. The germline gives CDR1 MDHEN, CDR2 SYDVKM. V lost 5 bases, J lost 9 bases, and 22 bases stayed unmatched. The CDR3 runs 18 residues. In nucleotides, the CDR3 is TGTGCCAGCAGTCCCATCGGGGTAGTGGGAGGGCCGAGGGGTGAGCAGTTCTTC. Translation: CASSPIGVVGGPRGEQFF.

This clone appeared once. This chain joins TRBV7-9 and TRBJ1-1; no clear D gene. The CDR3 is made up of 12 amino acids. Germline assignment: CDR1 SEHNR and CDR2 FQNEAQ (reference sequence). Trimming pared 3 bases from V and 3 bases from J, leaving 5 bases between. In DNA, the CDR3 is TGTGCCAGCAGCTTTGGGGACACTGAAGCTTTCTTT. Amino acid sequence: CASSFGDTEAFF.

The rearrangement links TRBV11-2 to TRBJ2-3, with D perhaps matching TRBD2 (5 bases). From germline, CDR1 is SGHAT and CDR2 FQNNGV. Trimming took 0 bases from V and 8 from J, leaving 15 bases between them. The CDR3 runs to 15 residues. This CDR3 reads CASSLDRAGPSTQYF. CDR3 DNA: TGTGCCAGCAGCTTAGATAGGGCGGGCCCCAGTACGCAGTATTTT.

V usage is TRBV9 and J usage is TRBJ1-4; weak D call: TRBD1 (5 bases). This CDR3 is 15 amino acids long. V lost 4 bases and J lost 8, with 18 bases in between. Germline CDR1 is SGDLS and CDR2 is YYNGEE. CDR3 coding DNA: TGTGCCAGCAGCCCCGAGGGCCAGGGTCGGGAAAAACTGTTTTTT. It specifies CASSPEGQGREKLFF.

The CDR3 DNA is TGTGCCACCTCGGGACAGAGCAATCAGCCCCAGCATTTT. This encodes CATSGQSNQPQHF. V is TRBV15 and J is TRBJ1-5; 7 positions match TRBD1. This CDR3 is built from 13 residues. The ends lost 8 bases at V and 1 base at J; junction bases unmatched: 2. Germline V gene data show CDR1 as LNHNV and CDR2 as YYDKDF (reference sequence).

J is TRBJ2-3 and V is TRBV9; 9 bases align to TRBD2. With 1 base clipped from V and 4 bases from J, the junction kept 4 bases outside the gene matches. The germline V gene has CDR1 SGDLS and CDR2 YYNGEE. The CDR3 sequence is 15 residues long. As DNA, the CDR3 is TGTGCCAGCAGCGTATATAGCGGGAGCGCAGATACGCAGTATTTT. Translation: CASSVYSGSADTQYF.

V gene TRBV5-1 combines with J gene TRBJ2-7; the match to TRBD1 covers 10 bases. The trim removed 3 bases at V and 2 bases at J, leaving 2 bases unmatched. The CDR3 is 14 amino acids. CDR1 and CDR2 (germline): SGHRS, YFSETQ. In DNA, the CDR3 is TGCGCCAGCAGCTCCGGGACAGGGGCCTACGAGCAGTACTTC. Translation: CASSSGTGAYEQYF.

Details on this clone: The same CDR3 can be traced to other DNA sequences in this sample. This chain joins TRBV5-1 and TRBJ2-7; the D gene is possibly TRBD1 (6 bases). Germline V gene lookup returns CDR1 SGHRS and CDR2 YFSETQ. The CDR3 loop spans 15 amino acids. Trimming left V 0 bases short and J 6 bases short, with 16 bases between. CDR3: CASSLAQGFRGEQYF. CDR3 sequence (DNA): TGCGCCAGCAGCTTGGCGCAGGGGTTTAGGGGCGAGCAGTACTTC.

V usage is TRBV15 and J usage is TRBJ1-1, with D possibly TRBD1 on 6 matching bases. In germline, CDR1 is LNHNV, CDR2 YYDKDF (reference sequence). Trimming took 3 bases from V and 5 from J, leaving 10 bases between them. This CDR3 comprises 13 residues. The CDR3 nucleotides read TGTGCCACCAGCAGGCGACAGGCAACTGAAGCTTTCTTT. Translated: CATSRRQATEAFF.

This clone showed up just a few times. CDR3 DNA: TGTGCCAGCAGCTCGGGACTGAACACTGAAGCTTTCTTT. It codes for CASSSGLNTEAFF. The chain links TRBV7-3 to TRBJ1-1; tentatively, D is TRBD1 (5 bases). Germline CDR1 and CDR2: SGHTA and FQGTGA. The length of the CDR3 is 13 residues. Trimming shortened V by 4 bases and J by 0 bases, and 6 bases separated the two germline ends.

In this sample, this clone turned up a few times. The V and J genes are TRBV9 and TRBJ2-3; the D is unclear. The CDR3 is 13 amino acids. The V gene lost 0 bases and the J gene lost 1 base, with 3 bases spanning the gap. Germline CDR1 and CDR2: SGDLS and YYNGEE. Here the CDR3 reads CASSVGGTDTQYF. The CDR3 DNA sequence: TGTGCCAGCAGCGTAGGGGGCACAGATACGCAGTATTTT.

V is TRBV6-4 and J is TRBJ2-1; 8 positions match TRBD2. Germline assignment: CDR1 MRHNA and CDR2 SNTAGT. Trimming at V came to 3 bases and at J to 7 bases, leaving 5 bases not matched to a gene. This CDR3 contains 14 residues. Here the CDR3 reads CASSEREAGNEQFF. CDR3 nucleotides: TGTGCCAGCAGTGAGCGGGAGGCGGGTAATGAGCAGTTCTTC.

This rearrangement joins TRBV28 to TRBJ2-6; 9 positions match TRBD1. The ends lost 10 bases at V and 0 bases at J; junction bases unmatched: 10. CDR3 length: 17 residues. In germline, CDR1 is MDHEN, CDR2 SYDVKM. CDR3 nucleotides: TGTGCCACCCAACCGACAGGGGGATACTCTGGGGCCAACGTCCTGACTTTC. Encoded protein: CATQPTGGYSGANVLTF.

The chain carries TRBV6-5 and TRBJ2-1, with 8 bases matching TRBD1. V was clipped by 2 bases and J by 7 bases; unmatched bases: 10. Germline lookup yields CDR1 MNHEY and CDR2 SVGAGI. The CDR3 runs to 16 residues. The CDR3 coding sequence is TGTGCCAGCAGTTACCAGGGGGCGGGAATCGGAAATGAGCAGTTCTTC. Amino acid sequence: CASSYQGAGIGNEQFF.

The V call is TRBV12-5, the J call TRBJ1-1; D call uncertain. V lost 3 bases and J 0 bases, leaving 5 bases between the germline ends. The CDR3 is made up of 13 amino acids. Germline assignment: CDR1 LGHNT and CDR2 FRNRAP. CDR3 coding DNA: TGTGCTAGTGGTTTAGGCCTGAACACTGAAGCTTTCTTT. It encodes CASGLGLNTEAFF.

This clone has only one observation. The V gene is TRBV27, the J gene TRBJ2-2; 9 bases fit TRBD2. The CDR3 is made up of 16 amino acids. The V segment lost 3 bases and the J segment 1 base; nucleotides outside the gene matches: 3. Germline-derived CDR1 and CDR2 are MNHEY and SMNVEV (reference sequence). The DNA for the CDR3 is TGTGCCAGCAGTTTTGTACTAGCGGGGAACACCGGGGAGCTGTTTTTT. The encoded protein is CASSFVLAGNTGELFF.

This rearrangement joins TRBV9 to TRBJ2-1; no clear D gene. CDR1 is SGDLS and CDR2 is YYNGEE in the germline V gene. Trimming shortened V by 0 bases and J by 3 bases, and 7 bases separated the two germline ends. This CDR3 region has 14 residues. CDR3 protein: CASSVATVYNEQFF. The CDR3 nucleotides read TGTGCCAGCAGCGTAGCTACTGTCTACAATGAGCAGTTCTTC.

This rearrangement joins TRBV27 to TRBJ1-6; TRBD1 is a possible D gene (6 bases). The CDR3 contains 18 residues. V lost 2 bases to trimming and J lost 7 bases, with 21 bases between them. Germline V lookup: CDR1 MNHEY, CDR2 SMNVEV (reference sequence). CDR3 DNA sequence: TGTGCCAGCAGTTTAGGGCCCTTCGGGGGCTCGGGGAATTCACCCCTCCACTTT. Its translation: CASSLGPFGGSGNSPLHF.

CDR3 in DNA: TGTGCCAGCAGTGGACTCCCTAACACCGGGGAGCTGTTTTTT. Translating it yields CASSGLPNTGELFF. This rearrangement joins TRBV2 to TRBJ2-2; D not resolved. CDR3 length: 14 residues. Looked up from germline, CDR1 is SNHLY and CDR2 is FYNNEI. V was clipped by 4 bases and J by 2 bases, with 8 bases between them.

The CDR3 region is CASSLRAGGPGDTQYF. The DNA of the CDR3 is TGTGCCAGCAGCTTGAGAGCGGGAGGGCCAGGAGATACGCAGTATTTT. The chain recombines TRBV5-4 with TRBJ2-3; TRBD2 aligns across 10 bases. The V segment lost 1 base and the J segment 5 bases; nucleotides outside the gene matches: 7. The CDR3 contains 16 residues. The germline V gene encodes CDR1 SGHNT and CDR2 YYREEE (reference sequence).

The count of this clone is one. The gene calls are TRBV20-1 and TRBJ2-7; 7 bases map to TRBD2. Trimming took 6 bases from V and 3 from J; bases not matched to a gene: 2. The CDR3 is 11 amino acids. Germline V gives CDR1 DFQATT, CDR2 SNEGSKA (reference sequence). This chain's CDR3 is CSARGVYEQYF. DNA of the CDR3: TGCAGTGCCCGGGGGGTCTACGAGCAGTACTTC.

V gene TRBV29-1 combines with J gene TRBJ1-3; D not resolved. Trimming cost V 0 bases and J 3 bases, with 9 bases left between them. Germline lookup yields CDR1 SQVTM and CDR2 ANQGSEA. The CDR3 is 14 residues long. The CDR3 sequence is CSVEDPTDGNTIYF. The CDR3 DNA reads TGCAGCGTTGAAGATCCGACGGATGGAAACACCATATATTTT.

The chain recombines TRBV5-7 with TRBJ2-2; 7 bases line up with TRBD1. Being an ORF, TRBV5-7 has a function that is uncertain. The CDR3 loop spans 15 amino acids. Trimming at V came to 4 bases and at J to 3 bases, leaving 6 bases not matched to a gene. The CDR3 DNA reads TGTGCCAGCAGCCAGTGGACAGGAGACACCGGGGAGCTGTTTTTT. This translates into CASSQWTGDTGELFF.

This chain uses TRBV15 with TRBJ1-2, with D possibly being TRBD1 (5 bases). Germline lookup yields CDR1 LNHNV and CDR2 YYDKDF (reference sequence). V shed 0 bases and J shed 7 bases, with 12 bases lying between them. The CDR3 is 14 residues long. CDR3 sequence: CATSRDTGRAGYTF. For the CDR3, the DNA is TGTGCCACCAGCAGAGATACCGGCAGGGCTGGCTACACCTTC.

The chain employs TRBV7-8 and TRBJ2-7, with D possibly being TRBD2 (6 bases). Germline CDR1 reads SGHVS; CDR2 reads FQNEAQ. This CDR3 contains 14 residues. V was clipped by 1 base and J by 3 bases, with 10 bases between them. The CDR3 protein is CASSLDGGVYEQYF. CDR3 sequence (DNA): TGTGCCAGCAGCTTAGATGGAGGGGTCTACGAGCAGTACTTC.

The J gene is TRBJ2-1, the V gene TRBV7-9; weak D call: TRBD2 (6 bases). Germline CDR1 reads SEHNR; CDR2 reads FQNEAQ (reference sequence). This CDR3 is built from 14 residues. With 2 bases removed from V and 6 bases from J, the gap between germline ends came to 11 bases. CDR3: CASSLPGRSNEQFF. As DNA, the CDR3 is TGTGCCAGCAGCTTACCCGGGAGAAGCAATGAGCAGTTCTTC.